This is a list of T cell receptor beta chains from one sample in a study of CD8 T cells in Susac syndrome. TCRdb reanalysed the immunoSEQ multiplex PCR reads using MiXCR and keeps one entry per CDR3 protein. In the table there are 210,000 or so distinct CDR3 sequences, around 90% of which are singletons. Sequenced sample: CD8+ T cells from PBMCs. These receptors were obtained from a human donor with multiple sclerosis. Both conserved end residues are part of each CDR3. The order of the fields is D gene, J gene, V gene, clone size, CDR3 protein, CDR3 DNA. The D gene is left open where the match is weak. Only part of the rows carry a size: once, few, many, or a class if the clone is expanded.

d_gene: .
j_gene: TRBJ1-6
v_gene: TRBV5-4
abundance: .
CDR3aa: CASSFHGPTNNSPLHF
CDR3nt: TGTGCCAGCAGCTTCCACGGGCCCACCAATAATTCACCCCTCCACTTT

d_gene: TRBD1
j_gene: TRBJ1-1
v_gene: TRBV6-5
abundance: .
CDR3aa: CASSLQGGGLNTEAFF
CDR3nt: TGTGCCAGCAGTTTACAGGGGGGGGGACTGAACACTGAAGCTTTCTTT

d_gene: TRBD2
j_gene: TRBJ2-2
v_gene: TRBV28
abundance: .
CDR3aa: CASSFPAAGANTGELFF
CDR3nt: TGTGCCAGCAGTTTCCCCGCAGCGGGAGCTAACACCGGGGAGCTGTTTTTT

d_gene: TRBD1
j_gene: TRBJ2-7
v_gene: TRBV4-2
abundance: .
CDR3aa: CASSQTGLSYEQYF
CDR3nt: TGTGCCAGCAGCCAGACAGGGCTTTCCTACGAGCAGTACTTC

d_gene: TRBD2
j_gene: TRBJ2-7
v_gene: TRBV2
abundance: few
CDR3aa: CASGGTSGSYEQYF
CDR3nt: TGTGCCAGTGGCGGGACTAGCGGTTCCTACGAGCAGTACTTC

d_gene: TRBD1
j_gene: TRBJ2-7
v_gene: TRBV7-6
abundance: .
CDR3aa: CASSLQTGLSPGEQYF
CDR3nt: TGTGCCAGCAGCCTCCAGACAGGGCTGTCTCCCGGCGAGCAGTACTTC

d_gene: .
j_gene: TRBJ2-2
v_gene: TRBV9
abundance: few
CDR3aa: CASSVGNTGELFF
CDR3nt: TGTGCCAGCAGCGTCGGGAACACCGGGGAGCTGTTTTTT

d_gene: .
j_gene: TRBJ2-2
v_gene: TRBV7-2
abundance: .
CDR3aa: CASSLGPYTGELFF
CDR3nt: TGTGCCAGCAGCTTAGGTCCTTACACCGGGGAGCTGTTTTTT

d_gene: .
j_gene: TRBJ1-1
v_gene: TRBV2
abundance: .
CDR3aa: CASSGGRLTEAFF
CDR3nt: TGTGCCAGCAGTGGGGGGCGGCTCACTGAAGCTTTCTTT

d_gene: .
j_gene: TRBJ1-3
v_gene: TRBV11-2
abundance: .
CDR3aa: CASSLTDSGNTIYF
CDR3nt: TGTGCCAGCAGCTTAACAGACTCTGGAAACACCATATATTTT

d_gene: .
j_gene: TRBJ2-7
v_gene: TRBV30
abundance: once
CDR3aa: CAWSVLSGVGLYEQYF
CDR3nt: TGTGCCTGGAGTGTACTTTCCGGGGTTGGCCTATACGAGCAGTACTTC

d_gene: .
j_gene: TRBJ2-7
v_gene: TRBV9
abundance: .
CDR3aa: CASSPRDFVPSPYEQYF
CDR3nt: TGTGCCAGCAGCCCCCGGGACTTTGTACCATCCCCCTACGAGCAGTACTTC

d_gene: TRBD1
j_gene: TRBJ1-2
v_gene: TRBV2
abundance: .
CDR3aa: CASSGGTGGNYGYTF
CDR3nt: TGTGCCAGCAGTGGGGGGACAGGGGGGAACTATGGCTACACCTTC

d_gene: .
j_gene: TRBJ2-2
v_gene: TRBV19
abundance: .
CDR3aa: CASSIVGGTGELFF
CDR3nt: TGTGCCAGTAGTATAGTGGGGGGCACCGGGGAGCTGTTTTTT

d_gene: TRBD2
j_gene: TRBJ2-1
v_gene: TRBV18
abundance: once
CDR3aa: CASSPVLAASYNEQFF
CDR3nt: TGTGCCAGCTCACCGGTACTAGCGGCCTCCTACAATGAGCAGTTCTTC

d_gene: TRBD1
j_gene: TRBJ1-2
v_gene: TRBV2
abundance: .
CDR3aa: CASSITTGGNGYTF
CDR3nt: TGTGCCAGCAGTATTACTACAGGGGGGAATGGCTACACCTTC

d_gene: .
j_gene: TRBJ2-7
v_gene: TRBV14
abundance: .
CDR3aa: CASSPRRDYEQYF
CDR3nt: TGTGCCAGCAGCCCCCGGCGGGACTACGAGCAGTACTTC

d_gene: .
j_gene: TRBJ1-5
v_gene: TRBV28
abundance: .
CDR3aa: CASVQYSNQPQHF
CDR3nt: TGTGCCAGCGTCCAATATAGCAATCAGCCCCAGCATTTT

d_gene: .
j_gene: TRBJ1-1
v_gene: TRBV6-5
abundance: .
CDR3aa: CASSYVGDPNTEAFF
CDR3nt: TGTGCCAGTAGTTACGTGGGGGACCCGAACACTGAAGCTTTCTTT

d_gene: .
j_gene: TRBJ1-1
v_gene: TRBV20-1
abundance: .
CDR3aa: CSARGKTDLNTEAFF
CDR3nt: TGCAGTGCTAGAGGGAAGACCGACTTGAACACTGAAGCTTTCTTT

d_gene: .
j_gene: TRBJ2-3
v_gene: TRBV19
abundance: .
CDR3aa: CASSTGPRVSSTDTQYF
CDR3nt: TGTGCCAGTAGTACGGGACCGAGAGTGTCTAGCACAGATACGCAGTATTTT

d_gene: .
j_gene: TRBJ2-3
v_gene: TRBV6-2/TRBV6-3
abundance: .
CDR3aa: CASNDPQDTQYF
CDR3nt: TGTGCCAGCAACGACCCACAGGATACGCAGTATTTT

d_gene: TRBD1
j_gene: TRBJ2-4
v_gene: TRBV5-4
abundance: .
CDR3aa: CASSHLQGARNIQYF
CDR3nt: TGTGCCAGCAGCCATTTACAGGGGGCGCGGAACATTCAGTACTTC

d_gene: .
j_gene: TRBJ2-3
v_gene: TRBV4-1
abundance: .
CDR3aa: CASSQELALASADTQYF
CDR3nt: TGCGCCAGCAGCCAAGAACTGGCATTGGCATCGGCAGATACGCAGTATTTT

d_gene: TRBD2
j_gene: TRBJ2-1
v_gene: TRBV30
abundance: once
CDR3aa: CAWSGTSGTYNEQFF
CDR3nt: TGTGCCTGGAGCGGGACTAGCGGGACTTACAATGAGCAGTTCTTC

d_gene: .
j_gene: TRBJ1-1
v_gene: TRBV4-3
abundance: few
CDR3aa: CASSQSKEAFF
CDR3nt: TGCGCCAGCAGCCAATCCAAGGAAGCTTTCTTT

d_gene: .
j_gene: TRBJ2-5
v_gene: TRBV15
abundance: .
CDR3aa: CATSRREWETQYF
CDR3nt: TGTGCCACCAGCAGACGGGAGTGGGAGACCCAGTACTTC

d_gene: TRBD1
j_gene: TRBJ1-1
v_gene: TRBV4-1
abundance: .
CDR3aa: CASSQRTGRWEAFF
CDR3nt: TGCGCCAGCAGCCAACGGACAGGGAGGTGGGAAGCTTTCTTT

d_gene: TRBD1
j_gene: TRBJ2-3
v_gene: TRBV7-6
abundance: once
CDR3aa: CASSLTFRGHSTDTQYF
CDR3nt: TGTGCCAGCAGCTTAACCTTCAGGGGGCATAGCACAGATACGCAGTATTTT

d_gene: TRBD1
j_gene: TRBJ2-7
v_gene: TRBV13
abundance: few
CDR3aa: CASSLGDRDYEQYF
CDR3nt: TGTGCCAGCAGCTTAGGCGACAGGGACTACGAGCAGTACTTC

d_gene: .
j_gene: TRBJ2-3
v_gene: TRBV3-1
abundance: .
CDR3aa: CASSQVGADTQYF
CDR3nt: TGTGCCAGCAGCCAAGTAGGAGCAGATACGCAGTATTTT

d_gene: .
j_gene: TRBJ1-2
v_gene: TRBV14
abundance: .
CDR3aa: CASSQPGPQSDGYTF
CDR3nt: TGTGCCAGCAGCCAGCCGGGACCACAAAGCGATGGCTACACCTTC

d_gene: TRBD2
j_gene: TRBJ2-1
v_gene: TRBV29-1
abundance: .
CDR3aa: CSAKTSGSFYNEQFF
CDR3nt: TGCAGCGCCAAGACTAGCGGATCGTTCTACAATGAGCAGTTCTTC

d_gene: .
j_gene: TRBJ2-7
v_gene: TRBV5-6
abundance: .
CDR3aa: CASSWGDTYEQYF
CDR3nt: TGTGCCAGCAGCTGGGGGGACACCTACGAGCAGTACTTC

d_gene: .
j_gene: TRBJ2-2
v_gene: TRBV6-1
abundance: .
CDR3aa: CASTSEEGVSTGELFF
CDR3nt: TGTGCCAGCACCTCCGAAGAGGGGGTGTCCACCGGGGAGCTGTTTTTT

d_gene: .
j_gene: TRBJ1-2
v_gene: TRBV4-1
abundance: .
CDR3aa: CASSQVLSGLDGYTF
CDR3nt: TGCGCCAGCAGCCAAGTCCTTTCTGGCCTGGATGGCTACACCTTC

d_gene: .
j_gene: TRBJ2-7
v_gene: TRBV5-1
abundance: .
CDR3aa: CASSFSDSYEQYF
CDR3nt: TGCGCCAGCAGCTTCTCCGATTCCTACGAGCAGTACTTC

d_gene: .
j_gene: TRBJ2-3
v_gene: TRBV19
abundance: .
CDR3aa: CASSILSSADTQYF
CDR3nt: TGTGCCAGTAGTATACTATCTAGCGCGGATACGCAGTATTTT

d_gene: .
j_gene: TRBJ2-7
v_gene: TRBV13
abundance: .
CDR3aa: CASSFWTGGGYEQYF
CDR3nt: TGTGCCAGCAGCTTTTGGACCGGAGGCGGCTACGAGCAGTACTTC

d_gene: TRBD1
j_gene: TRBJ1-5
v_gene: TRBV5-1
abundance: .
CDR3aa: CASSLSFQGDGNQPQHF
CDR3nt: TGCGCCAGCAGTCTGTCGTTTCAGGGGGATGGCAATCAGCCCCAGCATTTT

d_gene: TRBD1
j_gene: TRBJ2-1
v_gene: TRBV4-1
abundance: .
CDR3aa: CASSPGQGYEQFF
CDR3nt: TGCGCCAGCAGCCCGGGACAGGGGTATGAGCAGTTCTTC

d_gene: .
j_gene: TRBJ1-1
v_gene: TRBV6-5
abundance: once
CDR3aa: CASSYVAEVTEAFF
CDR3nt: TGTGCCAGCAGTTACGTGGCTGAAGTCACTGAAGCTTTCTTT

d_gene: .
j_gene: TRBJ2-7
v_gene: TRBV7-3
abundance: .
CDR3aa: CASSYGTAYEQYF
CDR3nt: TGTGCCAGCAGCTACGGGACCGCATACGAGCAGTACTTC

d_gene: .
j_gene: TRBJ1-2
v_gene: TRBV27
abundance: .
CDR3aa: CASSLGHLYGYTF
CDR3nt: TGTGCCAGCAGTTTGGGACACCTCTATGGCTACACCTTC

d_gene: .
j_gene: TRBJ2-7
v_gene: TRBV4-3
abundance: .
CDR3aa: CASSQESGGGYEQYF
CDR3nt: TGCGCCAGCAGCCAAGAATCAGGGGGAGGGTACGAGCAGTACTTC

d_gene: .
j_gene: TRBJ1-3
v_gene: TRBV4-3
abundance: .
CDR3aa: CASSQDESSGNTIYF
CDR3nt: TGCGCCAGCAGCCAAGATGAAAGCTCTGGAAACACCATATATTTT

d_gene: TRBD1
j_gene: TRBJ2-7
v_gene: TRBV10-3
abundance: .
CDR3aa: CAISEGGQGKTYEQYF
CDR3nt: TGTGCCATCAGTGAAGGGGGACAGGGGAAGACCTACGAGCAGTACTTC

d_gene: .
j_gene: TRBJ2-1
v_gene: TRBV12-3/TRBV12-4
abundance: .
CDR3aa: CASSFGLFEQFF
CDR3nt: TGTGCCAGCAGTTTTGGTCTATTTGAGCAGTTCTTC

d_gene: TRBD2
j_gene: TRBJ2-2
v_gene: TRBV7-9
abundance: .
CDR3aa: CASSPRLAGGRITGELFF
CDR3nt: TGTGCCAGCAGCCCCCGACTAGCGGGGGGGCGGATCACCGGGGAGCTGTTTTTT

d_gene: TRBD2
j_gene: TRBJ2-1
v_gene: TRBV6-5
abundance: .
CDR3aa: CASSSATSPHNSYNEQFF
CDR3nt: TGTGCCAGCAGTTCCGCGACTAGCCCCCATAACTCCTACAATGAGCAGTTCTTC

d_gene: .
j_gene: TRBJ1-2
v_gene: TRBV6-6
abundance: .
CDR3aa: CASSYSGGGYGYTF
CDR3nt: TGTGCCAGCAGTTACTCTGGGGGAGGCTATGGCTACACCTTC

d_gene: .
j_gene: TRBJ2-7
v_gene: TRBV7-9
abundance: few
CDR3aa: CASSLATYEQYF
CDR3nt: TGTGCCAGCAGCTTAGCGACCTACGAGCAGTACTTC